The 26 T cell receptor beta chains below all came from one sample that was sequenced in a study of cytomegalovirus exposure and HLA in healthy donors. Vbeta (60) and Jbeta (13) primers were used in the PCR. TCRdb's copy holds only in-frame clones and misses some; the assay was immunoSEQ multiplex PCR. The sample carries about 190,000 clones, roughly 86% recorded once. The sample taken for sequencing was PBMCs. The source is a woman between 18 and 29 years old in good health and CMV-seronegative.

The V and J genes are TRBV5-5 and TRBJ2-5; D ambiguous. This CDR3 comprises 16 residues. The germline V gene encodes CDR1 SGHKS and CDR2 YYEKEE (reference sequence). Trimming cost V 2 bases and J 1 base, with 15 bases left between them. For the CDR3, the DNA is TGTGCCAGCAGCTTTTATAGCAGCACGATCCAAGAGACCCAGTACTTC. Amino acid sequence: CASSFYSSTIQETQYF.

V usage is TRBV19 and J usage is TRBJ2-3, with 8 bases identical to TRBD1. The CDR3 is 15 amino acids. V lost 4 bases and J lost 9; bases outside the gene matches: 12. Germline lookup yields CDR1 LNHDA and CDR2 SQIVND (reference sequence). This chain's CDR3 is CASSRGALDRETQYF. For the CDR3, the DNA is TGTGCCAGTAGTAGAGGGGCCCTGGACAGGGAAACGCAGTATTTT.

V and J are TRBV19 and TRBJ1-1; D call uncertain. The CDR3 covers 11 residues. CDR1 and CDR2 (germline): LNHDA, SQIVND (reference sequence). Trimming took off 7 bases at V and 7 bases at J, with 10 bases between the two ends. The chain's CDR3 is CASTSRLEAFF. In DNA, the CDR3 is TGTGCCAGTACCAGCAGACTTGAAGCTTTCTTT.

This chain connects TRBV11-3 to TRBJ2-3, with D possibly TRBD1 on 5 matching bases. Deletions cut 5 bases from V and 5 bases from J, with 14 bases between. The CDR3 loop spans 14 amino acids. Germline-derived CDR1 and CDR2 are SGHNT and YENEEA. The CDR3 is CASSLLGAQDTQYF. For the CDR3, the DNA is TGTGCCAGCAGCCTTCTTGGGGCCCAAGATACGCAGTATTTT. Full variable domain (outside the CDR3, taken from reference TRBV11-3 and TRBJ2-3): EAGVVQSPRYKIIEKKQPVAFWCNPISGHNTLYWYLQNLGQGPELLIRYENEEAVDDSQLPKDRFSAERLKGVDSTLKIQPAELGDSAVYLCASSLLGAQDTQYFGPGTRLTVL.

V gene TRBV19 combines with J gene TRBJ2-2; perhaps TRBD1 as D (5 bases). V lost 8 bases and J lost 7, with 20 bases in between. Germline V gives CDR1 LNHDA, CDR2 SQIVND (reference sequence). This CDR3 comprises 15 residues. The DNA of the CDR3 is TGTGCCAGTCAACCCGGACCGGGTAGGGGCGGGGAGCTGTTTTTT. Translation: CASQPGPGRGGELFF.

Points on this clone: Compared with germline, one end of the junction differs, possibly owing to a read error. The chain carries TRBV7-9 and TRBJ2-1, with D possibly matching TRBD2 (5 bases). Germline loops: CDR1 SEHNR, CDR2 FQNEAQ (reference sequence). This CDR3 comprises 14 residues. In nucleotides, the CDR3 is TGTTCCAGCAGCCGCGAGGGCTCCTACAATGAGCAGTTCTTC. This sequence encodes CSSSREGSYNEQFF.

The chain links TRBV30 to TRBJ2-7; 8 bases are shared with TRBD1. CDR1 is GTSNPN, CDR2 SVGIG, per germline (reference sequence). Trimming at V came to 2 bases and at J to 4 bases, leaving 4 bases not matched to a gene. This CDR3 spans 13 amino acids. For the CDR3, the DNA is TGTGCCTGGAGTCCCGGGACAGGATACGAGCAGTACTTC. Residues: CAWSPGTGYEQYF.

The chain couples TRBV7-2 to TRBJ2-5; 8 bases match TRBD2. After removal of 3 bases from V and 3 bases from J, the junction contained 3 bases not matched to a gene. The CDR3 length is 14 residues. In germline, CDR1 is SGHTA, CDR2 FQGNSA. CDR3 coding DNA: TGTGCCAGCAGCTTCCTACTAGCGGAAGAGACCCAGTACTTC. This gives the protein CASSFLLAEETQYF.

The chain uses TRBV2 and TRBJ1-4; D is uncertain. V lost 5 bases, J lost 11 bases, and 12 bases lay in between. This CDR3 has 12 residues. The germline gives CDR1 SNHLY, CDR2 FYNNEI. As DNA, the CDR3 is TGTGCCAGCAGTAGCGAGCTTGGGAAACTGTTTTTT. This sequence encodes CASSSELGKLFF.

The chain joins TRBV12-1 to TRBJ1-2; TRBD1 reflects the table's D call only, with no check against the DNA. TRBV12-1 constitutes a pseudogene. The CDR3 covers 12 residues. CDR3 sequence (DNA): TGTGCCAGCAGCTTTAGGGGTGGTGGCTACACCTTC. Its translation is CASSFRGGGYTF.

This chain joins TRBV5-6 and TRBJ2-7; TRBD1 matches 12 bases. Germline V gene lookup returns CDR1 SGHDT and CDR2 YYEEEE. This CDR3 comprises 14 residues. V was clipped by 7 bases and J by 5 bases; unmatched bases: 7. CDR3 DNA sequence: TGTGCCAGCTCCGGGACAGGGGGCCTCGACGAGCAGTACTTC. Amino acid sequence: CASSGTGGLDEQYF. The full variable domain, rest sourced from reference TRBV5-6 and TRBJ2-7, is DAGVTQSPTHLIKTRGQQVTLRCSPKSGHDTVSWYQQALGQGPQFIFQYYEEEERQRGNFPDRFSGHQFPNYSSELNVNALLLGDSALYLCASSGTGGLDEQYFGPGTRLTVT.

This chain joins TRBV5-1 and TRBJ2-7, with 10 nucleotides matching TRBD2. The germline V gene has CDR1 SGHRS and CDR2 YFSETQ. After removal of 0 bases from V and 2 bases from J, the junction contained 8 bases not matched to a gene. The CDR3 is 17 residues long. The CDR3 DNA is TGCGCCAGCAGCTTGGGGGTAGCGGGAGGAATAACCTACGAGCAGTACTTC. Translated: CASSLGVAGGITYEQYF.

This rearrangement joins TRBV4-1 to TRBJ2-3; 7 bases fit TRBD1. The CDR3 loop spans 15 amino acids. The germline V gene has CDR1 MGHRA and CDR2 YSYEKL. With V trimmed by 4 bases and J by 4 bases, 8 bases remained unmatched. CDR3 region: CASSPYRGGPDTQYF. CDR3 DNA sequence: TGCGCCAGCAGCCCCTACAGGGGTGGCCCAGATACGCAGTATTTT.

This rearrangement joins TRBV6-1 to TRBJ1-1; maybe TRBD1 (6 bases). The CDR3 loop spans 13 amino acids. CDR1 is MNHNS, CDR2 SASEGT, per germline. The V end lost 7 bases, the J end lost 2 bases, and 11 bases lay between the germline ends. The CDR3 here is CASTLTGNTEAFF. The CDR3 nucleotides read TGTGCCAGCACGCTGACAGGAAACACTGAAGCTTTCTTT.

In the case of this clone: In the same sample, other DNA sequences code for this CDR3. J is TRBJ2-7 and V is TRBV2; possible D gene TRBD1, 7 bases. The V and J ends lost 6 bases and 5 bases respectively, with 14 bases between them. Germline V gives CDR1 SNHLY, CDR2 FYNNEI. CDR3 length: 13 residues. In DNA form, the CDR3 reads TGTGCCAGCAGACCCGACAGGGAGGACGAGCAGTACTTC. Its protein product is CASRPDREDEQYF.

This chain connects TRBV6-5 to TRBJ2-4; D ambiguous. Trimming left V 0 bases short and J 0 bases short, with 9 bases between. The length of the CDR3 is 16 residues. CDR1 and CDR2 (germline): MNHEY, SVGAGI. The CDR3 protein is CASSYSHSLAKNIQYF. The CDR3 DNA follows: TGTGCCAGCAGTTACTCGCACAGTCTAGCCAAAAACATTCAGTACTTC.

The genes are TRBV13 and TRBJ2-5; the match to TRBD1 covers 11 bases. V was pared by 2 bases and J by 5 bases, with 10 bases of the junction left unmatched. The germline gives CDR1 PRHDT, CDR2 FYEKMQ (reference sequence). The CDR3 is 17 residues long. Here the CDR3 reads CASSLRRTGGRPETQYF. The CDR3 bases are TGTGCCAGCAGCTTACGCCGGACAGGGGGCCGCCCGGAGACCCAGTACTTC.

V gene TRBV6-1 combines with J gene TRBJ1-1, with 7 bases lining up with TRBD1. Trimming at V came to 1 base and at J to 3 bases, leaving 8 bases not matched to a gene. This CDR3 region has 16 residues. Germline V gene data show CDR1 as MNHNS and CDR2 as SASEGT. This CDR3 is CASSEGTGTDHTEAFF. Written as DNA, the CDR3 is TGTGCCAGCAGTGAAGGGACCGGGACAGACCACACTGAAGCTTTCTTT.

The V gene is TRBV5-4, the J gene TRBJ2-7; TRBD2 is a possible D gene (6 bases). Germline values: CDR1 SGHNT, CDR2 YYREEE (reference sequence). CDR3 length equals 15 residues. V was cut by 0 bases and J by 6 bases, with 16 bases left in between. This chain's CDR3 is CASSLESGRNGEQYF. The CDR3 DNA reads as TGTGCCAGCAGCTTGGAATCAGGGAGGAATGGCGAGCAGTACTTC. Full variable domain (remainder filled in from reference TRBV5-4 and TRBJ2-7): ETGVTQSPTHLIKTRGQQVTLRCSSQSGHNTVSWYQQALGQGPQFIFQYYREEENGRGNFPPRFSGLQFPNYSSELNVNALELDDSALYLCASSLESGRNGEQYFGPGTRLTVT.

The genes are TRBV19 and TRBJ1-1; tentatively, D is TRBD1 (6 bases). CDR1 is LNHDA, CDR2 SQIVND, per germline (reference sequence). V was trimmed by 3 bases and J by 3 bases, leaving 8 bases between them. The CDR3 covers 13 residues. The CDR3 nucleotides read TGTGCCAGTAGTATGGGGGCCCACACTGAAGCTTTCTTT. It specifies CASSMGAHTEAFF.

This chain uses TRBV2 with TRBJ1-6; 8 nucleotides match TRBD1. This CDR3 is built from 13 residues. V shed 5 bases, J shed 10 bases, and the junction held 4 bases outside the gene matches. Germline V CDR1 and CDR2: SNHLY, FYNNEI. The CDR3 loop is CASSRQGRSPLHF. CDR3 nucleotides: TGTGCCAGCAGTAGACAGGGGAGATCACCCCTCCACTTT.

This sequence joins TRBV28 and TRBJ1-2, with 9 bases lining up with TRBD1. This CDR3 region has 13 residues. Germline V gene lookup returns CDR1 MDHEN and CDR2 SYDVKM. The V gene end was trimmed by 3 bases and the J gene end by 8 bases; junction bases not matched to a gene: 4. The CDR3 coding sequence is TGTGCCAGCAGTTTGGGGACAGGGTGGGGCTACACCTTC. Its protein is CASSLGTGWGYTF.

With respect to this clone: Different DNA sequences within this sample yield the same CDR3. The CDR3 is CASSQGSGTYEQYF. CDR3 bases: TGCGCCAGCAGCCAAGGTAGCGGCACCTACGAGCAGTACTTC. V and J are TRBV4-1 and TRBJ2-7, with D possibly being TRBD2 (6 bases). V was cut by 1 base and J by 2 bases, with 9 bases left in between. The CDR3 covers 14 residues. Germline V CDR1 and CDR2: MGHRA, YSYEKL.

The CDR3 loop is CASSLALSQTQETQYF. Written as DNA, the CDR3 is TGCGCCAGCAGCTTGGCCCTAAGCCAGACACAAGAGACCCAGTACTTC. This chain connects TRBV5-1 to TRBJ2-5; unclear D gene. Germline V gene data show CDR1 as SGHRS and CDR2 as YFSETQ. V lost 0 bases and J 2 bases, leaving 14 bases between the germline ends. The CDR3 totals 16 residues.

This clone came up once. V gene TRBV6-1 combines with J gene TRBJ2-2; D call uncertain. The CDR3 contains 15 residues. Germline V gives CDR1 MNHNS, CDR2 SASEGT. Trimming took off 4 bases at V and 4 bases at J, with 13 bases between the two ends. This CDR3 is CASSVPRASTGELFF. CDR3 DNA sequence: TGTGCCAGCAGTGTCCCCAGAGCTAGCACCGGGGAGCTGTTTTTT.

The rearrangement joins TRBV19 to TRBJ1-5; D not certain. The V gene's germline CDR1 is LNHDA and CDR2 SQIVND (reference sequence). The CDR3 is 13 amino acids. The germline V and J ends were trimmed by 3 bases and 7 bases, with 10 bases remaining between them. The DNA of the CDR3 is TGTGCCAGTAGTATTGGAGAAGGCCAGCCCCAGCATTTT. It specifies CASSIGEGQPQHF.